What follows are 14 T cell receptor beta chains derived from one specimen sequenced in a study of coeliac disease. Sequencing used immunoSEQ multiplex PCR; TCRdb keeps in-frame clones, though not all of them. The table records under 1,300 clones, 50% to 70% of them present only once. Sequenced input: intraepithelial lymphocytes from the gut. These receptors were obtained from a woman between 25 and 40 years old without celiac disease.

The chain joins TRBV9 to TRBJ2-7; 7 bases align to TRBD2. Germline CDR1 reads SGDLS; CDR2 reads YYNGEE. Unmatched junction bases numbered 11, after V lost 3 bases and J lost 5 bases. CDR3 length: 15 residues. The CDR3, as DNA: TGTGCCAGCAGCGAGATAACGGGGGGATTAGACGAGCAGTACTTC. The encoded protein is CASSEITGGLDEQYF.

This clone was detected only once. The V gene is TRBV7-3, the J gene TRBJ2-7; 7 bases are a match to TRBD1. The CDR3 consists of 13 residues. V was pared by 4 bases and J by 5 bases, with 5 bases of the junction left unmatched. Germline V CDR1 and CDR2: SGHTA, FQGTGA. DNA for the CDR3: TGTGCCAGCAGCTCGAAAGGGGGCCACGAGCAGTACTTC. It is translated as CASSSKGGHEQYF.

J is TRBJ2-1 and V is TRBV7-3, with 10 nucleotides matching TRBD2. V was pared by 5 bases and J by 9 bases, with 13 bases of the junction left unmatched. This CDR3 contains 16 residues. The germline CDR1 and CDR2 sequences are SGHTA and FQGTGA. CDR3 loop: CASSRTQEAGGGEQFF. In DNA, the CDR3 is TGTGCCAGCAGCCGAACCCAGGAAGCGGGGGGGGGTGAGCAGTTCTTC.

This chain connects TRBV10-3 to TRBJ2-5, with a weak D call TRBD1 (6 bases). Trimming shortened V by 0 bases and J by 5 bases, and 16 bases separated the two germline ends. Germline loops: CDR1 ENHRY, CDR2 SYGVKD. This CDR3 contains 16 residues. CDR3 bases: TGTGCCATCAGTGAGTCAACAGGGCCCCCGATGGAGACCCAGTACTTC. Translation gives CAISESTGPPMETQYF.

In its sample, this clone was seen a few times. The chain recombines TRBV30 with TRBJ1-6, with 11 bases lining up with TRBD1. Germline lookup yields CDR1 GTSNPN and CDR2 SVGIG (reference sequence). The CDR3 covers 14 residues. The V and J ends lost 2 bases and 10 bases, in that order; junction bases with no gene match: 4. The CDR3 region is CAWSLGTGGSPLHF. The CDR3 DNA follows: TGTGCCTGGAGTTTAGGGACAGGGGGATCACCCCTCCACTTT.

This clone came up a few times. This chain uses TRBV5-6 with TRBJ1-6; D is ambiguous. Trimming took 0 bases from V and 14 from J, leaving 21 bases between them. The CDR3 runs 16 residues. The germline gives CDR1 SGHDT, CDR2 YYEEEE. The CDR3 is CASSLGTQALQRALHF. Here the CDR3 DNA reads TGTGCCAGCAGCTTGGGGACTCAGGCGCTCCAGAGGGCCCTCCACTTT.

The J gene is TRBJ1-5, the V gene TRBV27; TRBD1 is a possible D gene (5 bases). In germline, CDR1 is MNHEY, CDR2 SMNVEV (reference sequence). The CDR3 sequence is 14 residues long. V dropped 8 bases and J dropped 7 bases, with 18 bases sitting between them. As DNA, the CDR3 is TGTGCCAGCGGGGGGAGCAGGGCGAAACAGCCCCAGCATTTT. Amino acid sequence: CASGGSRAKQPQHF.

The rearrangement joins TRBV28 to TRBJ2-7; 8 bases fit TRBD1. There are 14 residues in the CDR3. In germline, CDR1 is MDHEN, CDR2 SYDVKM. With V trimmed by 5 bases and J by 7 bases, 10 bases remained unmatched. This CDR3 is CASSSTGGVREQYF. The DNA for the CDR3 is TGTGCCAGCAGTAGTACAGGGGGTGTGAGAGAGCAGTACTTC. Full variable domain (missing parts from reference TRBV28 and TRBJ2-7): DVKVTQSSRYLVKRTGEKVFLECVQDMDHENMFWYRQDPGLGLRLIYFSYDVKMKEKGDIPEGYSVSREKKERFSLILESASTNQTSMYLCASSSTGGVREQYFGPGTRLTVT.

Judged by abundance, this clone is large. CDR3 loop: CAWGPGQGHEQYF. As DNA, the CDR3 is TGTGCCTGGGGGCCGGGACAGGGCCACGAGCAGTACTTC. The chain uses TRBV30 and TRBJ2-7; the match to TRBD1 covers 9 bases. Germline lookup yields CDR1 GTSNPN and CDR2 SVGIG (reference sequence). Unmatched junction bases numbered 7, after V lost 5 bases and J lost 5 bases. CDR3 size: 13 residues.

The gene calls are TRBV7-8 and TRBJ2-3; possibly TRBD2 for D (7 bases). The CDR3 totals 15 residues. Trimming took off 2 bases at V and 5 bases at J, with 14 bases between the two ends. Germline lookup yields CDR1 SGHVS and CDR2 FQNEAQ. CDR3 nucleotides: TGTGCCAGCAGCTTATTGGGGGGGGCAGGAGATACGCAGTATTTT. Amino acids: CASSLLGGAGDTQYF.

J is TRBJ1-2 and V is TRBV5-4, with TRBD1 matching 10 bases. The CDR3 runs 14 residues. CDR1 SGHNT and CDR2 YYREEE come from the germline V gene (reference sequence). The trim removed 4 bases at V and 5 bases at J, leaving 5 bases unmatched. CDR3 region: CASSPGQGGYGYTF. As DNA, the CDR3 is TGTGCCAGCAGCCCCGGACAGGGGGGATATGGCTACACCTTC.

This clone was counted between two and nine times. The J gene is TRBJ2-7, the V gene TRBV29-1, with D perhaps matching TRBD1 (6 bases). The CDR3 spans 14 residues. Germline V gives CDR1 SQVTM, CDR2 ANQGSEA. Trimming took 8 bases from V and 5 from J, leaving 22 bases between them. As DNA, the CDR3 is TGCAGCAGGAAAGTCCCAGGGGAAAATGACGAGCAGTACTTC. It codes for CSRKVPGENDEQYF.

The genes are TRBV6-6 and TRBJ1-4; 11 bases line up with TRBD1. V lost 10 bases, J lost 7 bases, and 5 bases stayed unmatched. The CDR3 length is 13 residues. Germline V gene data show CDR1 as MNHNY and CDR2 as SVGAGI (reference sequence). CDR3 region: CATRTGGGEKLFF. The CDR3 coding sequence is TGTGCCACCAGGACAGGGGGCGGTGAAAAACTGTTTTTT.

V is TRBV27 and J is TRBJ2-7, with 8 positions matching TRBD2. CDR1 and CDR2 (germline): MNHEY, SMNVEV (reference sequence). CDR3 size: 15 residues. The J segment lost 0 bases and the V segment lost 2 bases, leaving 3 bases of the junction unmatched. The CDR3 sequence: CASSLQLAASYEQYF. CDR3 bases: TGTGCCAGCAGTTTACAACTAGCGGCCTCCTACGAGCAGTACTTC.